Here is one T cell receptor beta chain with its context. One entry per CDR3 protein, called by TCRdb with MiXCR from the RT-PCR reads. The table includes just under 550,000 distinct CDR3 sequences, around 21% detected once. This specimen comes from a study of response to subunit inactivated influenza vaccine. V shed 4 bases and J shed 6 bases, with 15 bases lying between them. Germline CDR1 reads SNHLY; CDR2 reads FYNNEI. The CDR3 spans 14 residues. This sample was also put to use in a study of T cells expressing NK-cell markers. That work contributes: UMIs were included in TCR beta cDNA generated by 5'RACE template switching. Sequencing of TCR beta repertoires drew on sorted CD3+CD56+NKG2C+, CD3+CD56+NKG2C- and CD3+CD56-NKG2C+ T cells. The sequencing cohort of eight donors included seven HCMV-seropositive individuals and one seronegative individual. Restriction of the sorted population to alpha-beta TCR T cells was achieved in several experiments with an anti-gamma-delta TCR antibody. These same clonotypes (in several donors) also led the CD3+CD56-NKG2C+ fraction.

The sample in question was CD4+ T cells sorted from PBMCs, obtained approximately 12 days after vaccination. The TCR originated in a middle-aged man who received an inactivated influenza vaccine. The rearrangement joins TRBV2 to TRBJ1-1; D is unresolved. This CDR3 is CASSGEISSAEAFF. In DNA form, the CDR3 reads TGTGCCAGCAGTGGAGAGATTTCCTCCGCTGAAGCTTTCTTT.